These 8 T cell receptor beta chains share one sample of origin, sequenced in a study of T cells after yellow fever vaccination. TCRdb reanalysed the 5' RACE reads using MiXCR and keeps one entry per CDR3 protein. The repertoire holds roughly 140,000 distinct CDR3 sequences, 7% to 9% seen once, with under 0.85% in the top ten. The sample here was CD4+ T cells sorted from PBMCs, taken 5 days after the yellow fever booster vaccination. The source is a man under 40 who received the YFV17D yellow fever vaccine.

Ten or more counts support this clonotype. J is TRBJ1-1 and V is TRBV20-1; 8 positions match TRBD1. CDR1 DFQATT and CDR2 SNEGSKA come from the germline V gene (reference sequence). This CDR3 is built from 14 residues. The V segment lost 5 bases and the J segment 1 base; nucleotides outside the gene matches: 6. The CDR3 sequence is CSAFLGQGNTEAFF. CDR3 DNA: TGCAGTGCTTTTTTAGGACAGGGGAACACTGAAGCTTTCTTT.

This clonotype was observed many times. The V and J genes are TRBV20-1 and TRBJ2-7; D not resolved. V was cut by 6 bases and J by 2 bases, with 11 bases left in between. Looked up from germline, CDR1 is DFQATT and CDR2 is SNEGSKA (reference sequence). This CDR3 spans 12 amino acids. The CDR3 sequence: CSAPRTPYEQYF. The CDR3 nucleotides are TGCAGTGCCCCCAGAACCCCCTACGAGCAGTACTTC.

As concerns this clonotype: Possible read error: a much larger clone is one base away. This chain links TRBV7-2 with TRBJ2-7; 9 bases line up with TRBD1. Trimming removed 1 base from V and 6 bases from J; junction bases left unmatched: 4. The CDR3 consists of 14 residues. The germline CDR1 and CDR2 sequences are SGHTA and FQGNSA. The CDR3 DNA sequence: TGTGCCAGCAGCTTAGACAGGGGGCACTTCGAGCAGTACTTC. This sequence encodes CASSLDRGHFEQYF. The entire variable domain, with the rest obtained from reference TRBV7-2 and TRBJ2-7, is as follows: GAGVSQSPSNKVTEKGKDVELRCDPISGHTALYWYRQSLGQGLEFLIYFQGNSAPDKSGLPSDRFSAERTGGSVSTLTIQRTQQEDSAVYLCASSLDRGHFEQYFGPGTRLTVT.

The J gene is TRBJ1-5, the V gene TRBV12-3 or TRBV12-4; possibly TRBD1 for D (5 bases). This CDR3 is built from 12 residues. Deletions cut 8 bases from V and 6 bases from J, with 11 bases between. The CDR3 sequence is CASGQGGQPQHF. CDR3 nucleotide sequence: TGTGCCAGCGGGCAGGGCGGTCAGCCCCAGCATTTT.

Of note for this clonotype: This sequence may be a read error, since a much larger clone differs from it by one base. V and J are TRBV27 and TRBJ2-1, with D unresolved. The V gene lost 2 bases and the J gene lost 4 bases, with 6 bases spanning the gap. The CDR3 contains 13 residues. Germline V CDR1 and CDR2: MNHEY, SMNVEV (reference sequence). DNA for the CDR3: TGTGCCAGCAGTTTAGGCACTTACAATGAGCAGTTCTTC. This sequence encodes CASSLGTYNEQFF.

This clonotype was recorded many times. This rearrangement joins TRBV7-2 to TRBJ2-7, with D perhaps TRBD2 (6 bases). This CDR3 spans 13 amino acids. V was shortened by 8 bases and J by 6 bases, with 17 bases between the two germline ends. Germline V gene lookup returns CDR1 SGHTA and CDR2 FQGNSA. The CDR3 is CASGGNRGGEQYF. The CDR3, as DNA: TGTGCCAGCGGAGGGAATAGAGGTGGCGAGCAGTACTTC. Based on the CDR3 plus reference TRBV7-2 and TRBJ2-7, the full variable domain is GAGVSQSPSNKVTEKGKDVELRCDPISGHTALYWYRQSLGQGLEFLIYFQGNSAPDKSGLPSDRFSAERTGGSVSTLTIQRTQQEDSAVYLCASGGNRGGEQYFGPGTRLTVT.

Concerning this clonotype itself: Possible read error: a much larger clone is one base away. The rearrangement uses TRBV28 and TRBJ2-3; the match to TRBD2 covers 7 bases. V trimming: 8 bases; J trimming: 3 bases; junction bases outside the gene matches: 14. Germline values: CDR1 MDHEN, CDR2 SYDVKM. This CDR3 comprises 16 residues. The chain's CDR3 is CASGGGFLGETDTQYF. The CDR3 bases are TGTGCCAGCGGCGGGGGATTTCTCGGGGAGACAGATACGCAGTATTTT.

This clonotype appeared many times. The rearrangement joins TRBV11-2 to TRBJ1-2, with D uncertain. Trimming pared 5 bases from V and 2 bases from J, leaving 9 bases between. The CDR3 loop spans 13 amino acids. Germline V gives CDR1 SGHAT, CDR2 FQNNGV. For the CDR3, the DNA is TGTGCCAGCAGCAGATCGCGGAACTATGGCTACACCTTC. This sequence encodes CASSRSRNYGYTF. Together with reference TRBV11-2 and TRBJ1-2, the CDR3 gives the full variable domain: EAGVAQSPRYKIIEKRQSVAFWCNPISGHATLYWYQQILGQGPKLLIQFQNNGVVDDSQLPKDRFSAERLKGVDSTLKIQPAKLEDSAVYLCASSRSRNYGYTFGSGTRLTVV.